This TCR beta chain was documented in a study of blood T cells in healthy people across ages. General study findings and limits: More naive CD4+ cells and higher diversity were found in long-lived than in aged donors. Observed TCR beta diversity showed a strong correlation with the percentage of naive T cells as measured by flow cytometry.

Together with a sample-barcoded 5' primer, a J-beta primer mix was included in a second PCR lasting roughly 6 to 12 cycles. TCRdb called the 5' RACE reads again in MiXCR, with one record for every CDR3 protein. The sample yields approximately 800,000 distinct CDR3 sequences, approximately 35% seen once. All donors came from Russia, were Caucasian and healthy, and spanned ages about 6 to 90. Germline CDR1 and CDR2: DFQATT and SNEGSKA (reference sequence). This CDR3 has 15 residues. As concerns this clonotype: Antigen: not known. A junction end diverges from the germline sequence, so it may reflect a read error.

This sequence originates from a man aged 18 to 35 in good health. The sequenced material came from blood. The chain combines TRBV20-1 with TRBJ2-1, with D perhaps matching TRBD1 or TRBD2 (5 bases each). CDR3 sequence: CSAPQVLGTNNDQFF. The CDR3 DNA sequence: TGCAGTGCTCCCCAAGTACTAGGGACCAACAATGATCAGTTCTTC.